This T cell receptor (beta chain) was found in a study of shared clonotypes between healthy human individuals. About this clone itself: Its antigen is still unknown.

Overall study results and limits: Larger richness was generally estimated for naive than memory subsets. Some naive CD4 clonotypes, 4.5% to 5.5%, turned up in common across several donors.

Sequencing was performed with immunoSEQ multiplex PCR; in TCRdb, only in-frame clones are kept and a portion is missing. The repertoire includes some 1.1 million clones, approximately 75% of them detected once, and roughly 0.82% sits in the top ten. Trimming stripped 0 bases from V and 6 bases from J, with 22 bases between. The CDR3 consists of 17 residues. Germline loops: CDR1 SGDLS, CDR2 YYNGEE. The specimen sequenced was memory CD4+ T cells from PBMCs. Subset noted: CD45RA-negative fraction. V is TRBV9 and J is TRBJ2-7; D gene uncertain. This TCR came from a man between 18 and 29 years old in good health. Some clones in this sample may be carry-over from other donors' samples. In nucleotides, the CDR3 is TGTGCCAGCAGCGTAGGATCCGGGTTGGGCAGACCTACCGAGCAGTACTTC. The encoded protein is CASSVGSGLGRPTEQYF.